The next 28 T cell receptor beta chains were all read from a single sample in a study of control samples from healthy donors and cancer patients. Sequenced by immunoSEQ multiplex PCR; TCRdb stores in-frame clones only, minus some. The table has about 110,000 clones, around four fifths seen once. Sequences were obtained from blood. Every receptor here comes from a man aged 18 to 30 in good health.

This rearrangement joins TRBV3-1 (or the pseudogene TRBV3-2) to TRBJ1-1, with D possibly matching TRBD1 (5 bases). This CDR3 has 18 residues. V was trimmed by 0 bases and J by 1 base, leaving 18 bases between them. Per the germline V gene, CDR1 is LGHDT and CDR2 is YNNKEL (reference sequence). The CDR3, as DNA: TGTGCCAGCAGCCAAGAAGTCCTCGATGGGGGGGGGAACACTGAAGCTTTCTTT. Its translation: CASSQEVLDGGGNTEAFF.

The rearrangement links TRBV7-3 to TRBJ1-1; TRBD1 is a possible D gene (5 bases). V lost 5 bases to trimming and J lost 1 base, with 17 bases between them. The germline CDR1 and CDR2 sequences are SGHTA and FQGTGA. The CDR3 extends over 16 amino acids. The CDR3 sequence: CASSPLTQAWNTEAFF. In DNA, the CDR3 is TGTGCCAGCAGCCCCCTCACACAGGCCTGGAACACTGAAGCTTTCTTT. Variable domain in full (rest from reference TRBV7-3 and TRBJ1-1): GAGVSQTPSNKVTEKGKYVELRCDPISGHTALYWYRQSLGQGPEFLIYFQGTGAADDSGLPNDRFFAVRPEGSVSTLKIQRTERGDSAVYLCASSPLTQAWNTEAFFGQGTRLTVV.

The table lists this clone with a few counts. The gene calls are TRBV6-5 and TRBJ1-2, with D unclear. Looked up from germline, CDR1 is MNHEY and CDR2 is SVGAGI. V was cut by 0 bases and J by 4 bases, with 6 bases left in between. CDR3 length equals 13 residues. CDR3 nucleotide sequence: TGTGCCAGCAGTTACTCCCTTCGCTATGGCTACACCTTC. Protein product: CASSYSLRYGYTF.

As concerns this clone: Other DNA sequences from this sample encode an identical CDR3 as well. V usage is TRBV5-1 and J usage is TRBJ2-5, with D possibly TRBD2 on 6 matching bases. V lost 4 bases to trimming and J lost 2 bases, with 18 bases between them. In germline, CDR1 is SGHRS, CDR2 YFSETQ. The CDR3 has 16 residues. The CDR3 loop is CASSLGGGGTQETQYF. CDR3 nucleotides: TGCGCCAGCAGCCTGGGCGGTGGGGGGACTCAAGAGACCCAGTACTTC.

In its sample, this clone was seen a few times. The chain carries TRBV5-8 and TRBJ1-5, with no clear D. This CDR3 is 15 amino acids long. The V and J ends lost 0 bases and 7 bases respectively, with 14 bases between them. Germline lookup yields CDR1 SGHTS and CDR2 YDEGEE. The CDR3 DNA reads TGTGCCAGCAGCTTGGGGCCCTTGGTCTTCCAGCCCCAGCATTTT. Its protein product is CASSLGPLVFQPQHF.

In its sample, this clone was seen a few times. The chain combines TRBV4-2 with TRBJ2-7; D is unresolved. Trimming took 3 bases from V and 5 from J, leaving 8 bases between them. Per the germline V gene, CDR1 is LGHNA and CDR2 is YNFKEQ. The CDR3 consists of 12 residues. For the CDR3, the DNA is TGTGCCAGCAGCCAGAGTTCCAACGAGCAGTACTTC. Encoded protein: CASSQSSNEQYF.

The chain recombines TRBV9 with TRBJ2-2, with 11 bases lining up with TRBD2. Germline V gives CDR1 SGDLS, CDR2 YYNGEE. The CDR3 has 16 residues. V lost 5 bases, J lost 3 bases, and 6 bases stayed unmatched. The CDR3 DNA is TGTGCCAGCAGTTCTAGCGGGGGGTTTGACACCGGGGAGCTGTTTTTT. Encoded protein: CASSSSGGFDTGELFF.

The rearrangement links TRBV12-5 to TRBJ1-4; D is ambiguous. This CDR3 comprises 15 residues. V lost 7 bases to trimming and J lost 0 bases, with 12 bases between them. Germline assignment: CDR1 LGHNT and CDR2 FRNRAP. The CDR3 nucleotides are TGTGCTAGTGCTCCTTGGACGGCAACTAATGAAAAACTGTTTTTT. This codes for CASAPWTATNEKLFF.

This clone was detected once. The chain is built from TRBV24-1 and TRBJ1-5, with a weak D call TRBD1 (6 bases). This CDR3 has 15 residues. The V and J ends lost 6 bases and 0 bases respectively, with 11 bases between them. Germline CDR1 reads KGHDR; CDR2 reads SFDVKD. The CDR3 sequence: CATSKTGDSNQPQHF. CDR3 DNA sequence: TGTGCCACCAGTAAGACAGGCGATAGCAATCAGCCCCAGCATTTT.

V usage is TRBV19 and J usage is TRBJ1-5; the D is unclear. The CDR3 covers 14 residues. V shed 11 bases and J shed 4 bases, with 18 bases lying between them. CDR1 is LNHDA and CDR2 is SQIVND in the germline V gene (reference sequence). CDR3 nucleotides: TGTGCCTGTGGAGGGTATAATGGGAATCAGCCCCAGCATTTT. Residues: CACGGYNGNQPQHF. Based on the CDR3 plus reference TRBV19 and TRBJ1-5, the full variable domain is DGGITQSPKYLFRKEGQNVTLSCEQNLNHDAMYWYRQDPGQGLRLIYYSQIVNDFQKGDIAEGYSVSREKKESFPLTVTSAQKNPTAFYLCACGGYNGNQPQHFGDGTRLSIL.

The chain is built from TRBV12-3 or TRBV12-4 and TRBJ1-2; 10 positions agree with TRBD1. V trimming: 3 bases; J trimming: 6 bases; junction bases outside the gene matches: 1. CDR3 length: 13 amino acids. CDR3 DNA sequence: TGTGCCAGCAGTTTTGACAGGGGGCATGGCTACACCTTC. Protein: CASSFDRGHGYTF.

This chain connects TRBV4-1 to TRBJ1-1; D not certain. CDR3 length equals 16 residues. Germline V lookup: CDR1 MGHRA, CDR2 YSYEKL. Trimming cost V 4 bases and J 0 bases, with 15 bases left between them. The CDR3: CASSPRPLKMNTEAFF. CDR3 nucleotides: TGCGCCAGCAGCCCCAGGCCTCTTAAGATGAACACTGAAGCTTTCTTT.

The J gene is TRBJ2-1, the V gene TRBV4-1, with TRBD2 identical over 8 bases. With V trimmed by 0 bases and J by 12 bases, 4 bases remained unmatched. The CDR3 sequence is 13 residues long. Germline V CDR1 and CDR2: MGHRA, YSYEKL. CDR3: CASSQDTGLGQFF. CDR3 bases: TGCGCCAGCAGCCAAGATACGGGACTAGGGCAGTTCTTC.

The chain recombines TRBV19 with TRBJ2-3; the match to TRBD1 covers 9 bases. Germline V gene lookup returns CDR1 LNHDA and CDR2 SQIVND (reference sequence). V dropped 5 bases and J dropped 0; count of bases not matched to a gene: 3. The CDR3 has 15 residues. The CDR3 reads CASSSGTGSTDTQYF. Here the CDR3 DNA reads TGTGCCAGTAGTTCAGGGACAGGGAGCACAGATACGCAGTATTTT.

The chain links TRBV19 to TRBJ2-3; TRBD2 matches at 9 bases. The CDR3 sequence is 15 residues long. CDR1 and CDR2 (germline): LNHDA, SQIVND (reference sequence). Trimming at V came to 2 bases and at J to 1 base, leaving 1 base not matched to a gene. The CDR3 DNA reads as TGTGCCAGTAGTATAAGGACTAGCGGCACAGATACGCAGTATTTT. Translation: CASSIRTSGTDTQYF.

This chain uses TRBV7-2 with TRBJ2-5, with 10 bases identical to TRBD2. The CDR3 has 18 residues. CDR1 and CDR2 from the germline V gene are SGHTA and FQGNSA. After removal of 2 bases from V and 0 bases from J, the junction contained 9 bases not matched to a gene. CDR3 sequence (DNA): TGTGCCAGCAGCTTATGGCTAGCGGGGGCCTTGTACCAAGAGACCCAGTACTTC. As protein: CASSLWLAGALYQETQYF.

The chain combines TRBV28 with TRBJ1-5, with 9 bases fitting TRBD1. Germline CDR1 reads MDHEN; CDR2 reads SYDVKM. With 5 bases clipped from V and 2 bases from J, the junction kept 4 bases outside the gene matches. The CDR3 contains 15 residues. Written as DNA, the CDR3 is TGTGCCAGCAGTGGGGGACAGGGACGCAATCAGCCCCAGCATTTT. Translated, it gives CASSGGQGRNQPQHF.

This clone was seen only a few times. The chain combines TRBV6-2 or TRBV6-3 with TRBJ1-1, with D possibly being TRBD1 (5 bases). Germline CDR1 reads MNHEY; CDR2 reads SVGEGT. The CDR3 is 14 amino acids. V shed 4 bases and J shed 1 base, with 10 bases lying between them. The CDR3 region has the DNA TGTGCCAGCAGTTTTGGGACGGAGAACACTGAAGCTTTCTTT. It codes for CASSFGTENTEAFF.

The chain uses TRBV5-6 and TRBJ2-3; tentatively, D is TRBD1 (6 bases). V lost 2 bases and J 2 bases, leaving 12 bases between the germline ends. This CDR3 region has 15 residues. Germline CDR1 SGHDT, CDR2 YYEEEE. CDR3 in DNA: TGTGCCAGCAGCTTTTGGACAGCGGACACAGATACGCAGTATTTT. It yields the protein CASSFWTADTDTQYF.

This rearrangement joins TRBV27 to TRBJ1-2; tentative D call: TRBD1 (5 bases). Germline V CDR1 and CDR2: MNHEY, SMNVEV (reference sequence). V was shortened by 3 bases and J by 3 bases, with 11 bases between the two germline ends. The CDR3 has 14 residues. CDR3 sequence reads: CASSLRTGDYGYTF. The CDR3 DNA sequence: TGTGCCAGCAGTTTGCGAACAGGAGACTATGGCTACACCTTC.

This chain connects TRBV21-1 to TRBJ1-1. TRBV21-1 is an annotated pseudogene. The CDR3 has 16 amino acids. The DNA for the CDR3 is TGTGCCAGCAGCAAAGAGGCTGGTTTTGGGGACACTGAAGCTTTCTTT. Translating gives CASSKEAGFGDTEAFF.

Remarks on this clone: This sample also contains other DNA sequences that code for the same CDR3. The J gene is TRBJ2-2, the V gene TRBV9; D may be TRBD1 (5 bases). With 4 bases removed from V and 5 bases from J, the gap between germline ends came to 9 bases. The CDR3 is made up of 13 amino acids. Germline V gene lookup returns CDR1 SGDLS and CDR2 YYNGEE. The CDR3 loop is CASSKGVTGELFF. DNA for the CDR3: TGTGCCAGCAGCAAAGGGGTAACCGGGGAGCTGTTTTTT.

The genes are TRBV29-1 and TRBJ1-1; D perhaps matches TRBD1 (5 bases). The CDR3 extends over 14 amino acids. Per germline, CDR1 SQVTM and CDR2 ANQGSEA. V lost 4 bases to trimming and J lost 8 bases, with 20 bases between them. In nucleotides, the CDR3 is TGCAGCGTTGTATGGACAAACTCAGGGACGGAAGCTTTCTTT. It encodes CSVVWTNSGTEAFF.

This chain uses TRBV2 with TRBJ1-5; D call uncertain. The ends were cut back, 6 bases at V and 3 bases at J, with 12 bases in the middle. Per germline, CDR1 SNHLY and CDR2 FYNNEI. This CDR3 is built from 14 residues. In DNA, the CDR3 is TGTGCCAGCAGCCTCAGAGGAGTCAATCAGCCCCAGCATTTT. Translation gives CASSLRGVNQPQHF.

The genes are TRBV6-1 and TRBJ2-6; 9 nucleotides line up with TRBD2. The germline V gene has CDR1 MNHNS and CDR2 SASEGT. The J segment lost 3 bases and the V segment lost 3 bases, leaving 6 bases of the junction unmatched. There are 17 residues in the CDR3. This CDR3 is CASSDLAGGHGANVLTF. The CDR3 nucleotides read TGTGCCAGCAGTGACTTGGCGGGGGGGCATGGGGCCAACGTCCTGACTTTC.

The V and J genes are TRBV4-2 and TRBJ2-2; 8 bases are shared with TRBD1. The germline V gene has CDR1 LGHNA and CDR2 YNFKEQ. This CDR3 has 17 amino acids. V lost 0 bases and J lost 1; bases outside the gene matches: 4. The CDR3 coding sequence is TGTGCCAGCAGCCAAGATGTAACAGGGGGGAACACCGGGGAGCTGTTTTTT. This codes for CASSQDVTGGNTGELFF.

The V call is TRBV12-5, the J call TRBJ1-2, with D possibly TRBD1 on 6 matching bases. The CDR3 contains 12 residues. Germline loops: CDR1 LGHNT, CDR2 FRNRAP. V gave up 5 bases and J gave up 10 bases, with 14 bases separating them. This CDR3 is CASGPPGTSYTF. The CDR3 bases are TGTGCTAGTGGTCCCCCCGGGACATCCTACACCTTC.

The chain is built from TRBV6-5 and TRBJ1-2; D remains ambiguous. The CDR3 is made up of 14 amino acids. Germline V gene data show CDR1 as MNHEY and CDR2 as SVGAGI. V lost 7 bases and J lost 3, with 15 bases in between. The CDR3 is CASNIARVDYGYTF. Written as DNA, the CDR3 is TGTGCCAGCAATATCGCCCGGGTAGACTATGGCTACACCTTC.